The rows below give T cell receptor beta chains drawn from one sample of a study of somatic mutations in cytotoxic T cells in rheumatoid arthritis. Sequenced by immunoSEQ multiplex PCR; TCRdb stores in-frame clones only, minus some. The sample records roughly 15,000 clones, roughly four fifths being singletons. The sample comprised CD8+ T cells sorted from blood. The receptors shown here come from an adult with rheumatoid arthritis. Both conserved end residues are part of each CDR3. Size is stated for part of the rows, as once, few or many counts, or as a class when the clone is expanded.

size	J	V	CDR3
-	TRBJ1-5	TRBV2	CASSVTVSNQPQHF
-	TRBJ2-2	TRBV6-1	CASSEFEYTGELFF
once	TRBJ2-6	TRBV6-1	CASSEGQGAGANVLTF
-	TRBJ2-2	TRBV11-2	CASSSSENTGELFF
-	TRBJ2-1	TRBV5-6	CASSMGQGAYNEQFF
-	TRBJ2-1	TRBV27	CASRPNRTGSYSYNEQFF
-	TRBJ1-1	TRBV15	CATSSATGVNTEAFF
-	TRBJ1-6	TRBV6-4	CASSERDSSPLHF
-	TRBJ2-7	TRBV19	CASSIVGGGSYEQYF
-	TRBJ2-7	TRBV15	CATSRGFPIPGLGWDYEQYF
-	TRBJ2-1	TRBV10-1	CASSLFCGGCNEQFF
-	TRBJ1-5	TRBV7-2	CASSLLAGSSLHQPQHF
-	TRBJ1-3	TRBV9	CASSVGNTIYF
-	TRBJ2-1	TRBV19	CASSQSGSSGNEQFF
-	TRBJ1-2	TRBV19	CATLGYTF
-	TRBJ2-1	TRBV27	CASSPGTLAIYNEQFF
few	TRBJ2-7	TRBV11-2	CASSQPVWNEQYF
few	TRBJ2-1	TRBV28	CASSYSLAAYEQFF
-	TRBJ2-7	TRBV6-1	CASSEDRDRETSFYEQYF
-	TRBJ2-1	TRBV5-1	CASRETTVEQFF
-	TRBJ2-1	TRBV6-1	CASSDRKTSGRYNEQFF
once	TRBJ2-7	TRBV27	CASSLSKGTGYYEQYF
once	TRBJ2-1	TRBV6-5	CASSFPTGEQFF
once	TRBJ2-1	TRBV5-1	CASSLVAMGDNEQFF
-	TRBJ2-3	TRBV7-9	CASSPGTSGTTDTQYF
once	TRBJ1-2	TRBV27	CASRNFFTGNYGYTF
-	TRBJ1-4	TRBV9	CASSAPAGNTNEKLFF
-	TRBJ2-7	TRBV19	CASSIAGSNYEQYF
-	TRBJ1-3	TRBV7-6	CASSLGGGPPGNTIYF